This T cell receptor (beta chain) originates from a study of T cells in Graves' hyperthyroidism and ophthalmopathy. For Graves' hyperthyroidism to be stable, ophthalmopathy could not progress within 18 months. Not enrolled were patients with uncontrolled infection, other autoimmune disease, pregnancy or lactation. The source of the PBMCs was over 8.5 ml of fresh peripheral blood. Findings and caveats of the study: Model predictions of ophthalmopathy came a median around 6.5 months before onset.

The germline CDR1 and CDR2 sequences are SGHTA and FQGNSA. With V trimmed by 8 bases and J by 4 bases, 7 bases remained unmatched. The CDR3 is 14 amino acids. A note on this clonotype: The antigen remains undetermined.

Amplified regions were TCR beta CDR3 sequences from RNA transcripts. Primed by the HTBI set, a first-round RT-PCR was run on the TCR CDR3. One entry per CDR3 protein results from TCRdb running MiXCR on the multiplex PCR reads. The sample has about 400,000 distinct CDR3 sequences, more than 12% seen once. The specimen sequenced was blood. The chain recombines TRBV7-2 with TRBJ2-2; TRBD2 aligns across 7 bases. This TCR derives from a woman aged 25 to 39 with Graves' hyperthyroidism. CDR3 in DNA: TGTGCCAGCTCGGGACTAAAGGGCACCGGGGAGCTGTTTTTT. This codes for CASSGLKGTGELFF.